Following are 22 T cell receptor beta chains from one sample sequenced in a study of beta chain features in type 1 diabetes. TCRB transcripts that were expressed got sequenced, as all of the isolated RNA had been reverse transcribed. The method was immunoSEQ multiplex PCR; TCRdb's version includes in-frame clones alone and lacks a portion of them. The table shows about 340,000 clones, with 6.5% to 10% occurring only once. Sequencing was performed on central memory CD4+ T cells from blood. The receptor set was obtained from a woman between 18 and 29 years old in good health.

A few counts support this clone. The chain recombines TRBV6-1 with TRBJ2-5; TRBD1 might be the D (5 bases). The germline gives CDR1 MNHNS, CDR2 SASEGT. Trimming cost V 8 bases and J 1 base, with 14 bases left between them. The CDR3 runs to 14 residues. The CDR3 is CASGFSQGQETQYF. The CDR3 DNA reads TGTGCCAGCGGGTTTAGTCAGGGCCAAGAGACCCAGTACTTC.

The rearrangement joins TRBV7-9 to TRBJ1-5; D is ambiguous. This CDR3 spans 13 amino acids. Germline CDR1 and CDR2: SEHNR and FQNEAQ (reference sequence). The germline V and J ends were trimmed by 5 bases and 4 bases, with 9 bases remaining between them. The CDR3 coding sequence is TGTGCCAGCAGCCGGACTGAAAATCAGCCCCAGCATTTT. Translated: CASSRTENQPQHF.

J is TRBJ2-7 and V is TRBV9; no clear D gene. Germline CDR1 reads SGDLS; CDR2 reads YYNGEE. CDR3 size: 16 residues. The V end lost 0 bases, the J end lost 2 bases, and 15 bases lay between the germline ends. The CDR3 DNA follows: TGTGCCAGCAGCGTAGGTCCGGATCCAGTAACCTACGAGCAGTACTTC. Translating it yields CASSVGPDPVTYEQYF.

A remark on this clone: The junction departs from germline at one end; a sequencing error may be responsible. The chain recombines TRBV7-2 with TRBJ2-5; TRBD2 might be the D (5 bases). The CDR3 has 14 amino acids. Germline V gives CDR1 SGHTA, CDR2 FQGNSA. The CDR3 here is CASSLELGVGLSDF. The CDR3 DNA sequence: TGTGCCAGCAGCTTAGAATTGGGAGTAGGGTTATCGGACTTC. Combining the CDR3 with reference TRBV7-2 and TRBJ2-5 gives the whole variable domain GAGVSQSPSNKVTEKGKDVELRCDPISGHTALYWYRQSLGQGLEFLIYFQGNSAPDKSGLPSDRFSAERTGGSVSTLTIQRTQQEDSAVYLCASSLELGVGLSDFGPGTRLLVL.

This chain uses TRBV11-2 with TRBJ1-1, with D possibly TRBD1 on 6 matching bases. There are 16 residues in the CDR3. The V end was cut by 2 bases, the J end by 5 bases, with 18 bases between. Per the germline V gene, CDR1 is SGHAT and CDR2 is FQNNGV. The CDR3 DNA reads as TGTGCCAGCAGCTTATTTGGGGGGCTTGGGGAAACTGAAGCTTTCTTT. Translating gives CASSLFGGLGETEAFF.

CDR3 sequence reads: CASSMGLTLGNEQFF. In DNA, the CDR3 is TGTGCCAGCAGCATGGGACTCACGTTGGGGAATGAGCAGTTCTTC. The chain carries TRBV7-2 and TRBJ2-1, with D possibly TRBD2 on 6 matching bases. Germline V gives CDR1 SGHTA, CDR2 FQGNSA. The V and J ends lost 5 bases and 7 bases respectively, with 18 bases between them. There are 15 residues in the CDR3.

The gene calls are TRBV4-2 and TRBJ1-4; unclear D gene. The length of the CDR3 is 14 residues. Germline values: CDR1 LGHNA, CDR2 YNFKEQ. V lost 0 bases, J lost 6 bases, and 8 bases lay in between. CDR3 coding DNA: TGTGCCAGCAGCCAAGAGGCAGGAGATGAAAAACTGTTTTTT. It encodes CASSQEAGDEKLFF.

This clone was detected ten times or more. The V and J genes are TRBV5-1 and TRBJ2-7, with 7 nucleotides matching TRBD1. V lost 4 bases and J lost 7; bases outside the gene matches: 11. Germline V lookup: CDR1 SGHRS, CDR2 YFSETQ. CDR3 length equals 14 residues. The CDR3 loop reads CASSPSTGSGEQYF. DNA for the CDR3: TGCGCCAGCAGCCCCTCGACAGGGTCGGGGGAGCAGTACTTC.

This clone was picked up a small number of times. The CDR3 sequence is CASSIATAKNIQYF. CDR3 DNA: TGTGCCAGCAGCATCGCAACAGCCAAAAACATTCAGTACTTC. V is TRBV7-2 and J is TRBJ2-4, with D hard to call. Germline CDR1 SGHTA, CDR2 FQGNSA. This CDR3 is built from 14 residues. The V end was cut by 5 bases, the J end by 0 bases, with 8 bases between.

The chain uses TRBV7-2 and TRBJ2-4; D is undetermined. Looked up from germline, CDR1 is SGHTA and CDR2 is FQGNSA. V lost 5 bases to trimming and J lost 1 base, with 18 bases between them. There are 17 residues in the CDR3. The chain's CDR3 is CASSPPLLTWAKNIQYF. The CDR3 coding sequence is TGTGCCAGCAGCCCTCCGCTTCTTACGTGGGCCAAAAACATTCAGTACTTC.

V is TRBV20-1 and J is TRBJ2-2; D is ambiguous. The length of the CDR3 is 11 residues. Trimming removed 3 bases at V and 13 bases at J, with 12 bases between. CDR1 and CDR2 from the germline V gene are DFQATT and SNEGSKA (reference sequence). In nucleotides, the CDR3 is TGCAGTGCTAGTTTTGGGATTGGGCTGTTTTTT. Translated, it gives CSASFGIGLFF.

This clone appeared a few times. In DNA form, the CDR3 reads TGTGCCAGCAGCTTATTTGCCGTGGGACTAGCTGACATTCAGTACTTC. Encoded protein: CASSLFAVGLADIQYF. The chain employs TRBV11-2 and TRBJ2-4, with 9 bases lining up with TRBD2. Germline V lookup: CDR1 SGHAT, CDR2 FQNNGV. CDR3 length: 16 amino acids. V lost 2 bases and J lost 8; bases outside the gene matches: 10.

CDR3 sequence: CSVFGRDNSYEQYF. DNA for the CDR3: TGCAGCGTTTTCGGCAGGGATAACTCCTACGAGCAGTACTTC. The rearrangement joins TRBV29-1 to TRBJ2-5; D is possibly TRBD1 (5 bases). The J call may be faulty, since TRBJ2-7 better matches the DNA end. The length of the CDR3 is 14 residues. Germline V gene lookup returns CDR1 SQVTM and CDR2 ANQGSEA.

The rearrangement joins TRBV7-2 to TRBJ2-1, with 10 bases identical to TRBD2. The CDR3 extends over 16 amino acids. Trimming cost V 4 bases and J 6 bases; bases outside gene matches: 9. CDR1 SGHTA and CDR2 FQGNSA come from the germline V gene. The CDR3, as DNA: TGTGCCAGCAGCTCGTCGGGGACTAGCGTCCCCAATGAGCAGTTCTTC. Protein: CASSSSGTSVPNEQFF.

This clone came up a few times. This rearrangement joins TRBV11-2 to TRBJ2-7, with unresolved D. CDR1 and CDR2 from the germline V gene are SGHAT and FQNNGV. The CDR3 sequence is 11 residues long. V lost 5 bases and J 4 bases, leaving 6 bases between the germline ends. The CDR3 nucleotides are TGTGCCAGCAGCGATCGGTACGAGCAGTACTTC. It is translated as CASSDRYEQYF.

This clone was seen a handful of times. This chain connects TRBV5-4 to TRBJ2-7; D remains ambiguous. The V and J ends lost 0 bases and 0 bases respectively, with 4 bases between them. Germline-derived CDR1 and CDR2 are SGHNT and YYREEE (reference sequence). The CDR3 length is 13 residues. CDR3: CASSLDTSYEQYF. The CDR3 nucleotides read TGTGCCAGCAGCTTGGATACCTCCTACGAGCAGTACTTC.

The V gene is TRBV13, the J gene TRBJ2-7, with unresolved D. Germline assignment: CDR1 PRHDT and CDR2 FYEKMQ (reference sequence). With 5 bases removed from V and 7 bases from J, the gap between germline ends came to 18 bases. This CDR3 has 14 residues. CDR3 amino acids: CASSPRTDLGEQYF. In DNA form, the CDR3 reads TGTGCCAGCAGCCCTCGGACGGATCTCGGTGAGCAGTACTTC.

This clone was found a few times. The chain carries TRBV11-2 and TRBJ1-1; D remains ambiguous. The germline gives CDR1 SGHAT, CDR2 FQNNGV. This CDR3 is 13 amino acids long. V lost 2 bases and J lost 0, with 4 bases in between. CDR3 coding DNA: TGTGCCAGCAGCTTAATTTTGAACACTGAAGCTTTCTTT. It encodes CASSLILNTEAFF.

This clone has more than one count but fewer than ten. The gene calls are TRBV4-2 and TRBJ1-1; the match to TRBD1 covers 12 bases. The germline V gene has CDR1 LGHNA and CDR2 YNFKEQ. The trim removed 1 base at V and 5 bases at J, leaving 5 bases unmatched. The CDR3 sequence is 16 residues long. The CDR3 spells CASSQGDRGHATEAFF. For the CDR3, the DNA is TGTGCCAGCAGCCAAGGGGACAGGGGGCATGCGACTGAAGCTTTCTTT.

This clone was observed a few times. The chain is built from TRBV19 and TRBJ2-1; D gene unclear. Trimming stripped 6 bases from V and 9 bases from J, with 15 bases between. Germline V CDR1 and CDR2: LNHDA, SQIVND (reference sequence). The CDR3 contains 13 residues. The CDR3 coding sequence is TGTGCCAGTAGCCCTTACCTAGGCAGTGAGCAGTTCTTC. Translated: CASSPYLGSEQFF.

This clone was found many times. The chain carries TRBV28 and TRBJ2-7; possible D gene TRBD2, 6 bases. Trimming shortened V by 3 bases and J by 0 bases, and 12 bases separated the two germline ends. CDR1 MDHEN and CDR2 SYDVKM come from the germline V gene. The CDR3 is made up of 15 amino acids. In DNA, the CDR3 is TGTGCCAGCAGTTTGGGTGGGACTTTCTCCTACGAGCAGTACTTC. Translated: CASSLGGTFSYEQYF.

A few counts support this clone. This rearrangement joins TRBV19 to TRBJ2-7; the D call may be TRBD1 or TRBD2 (6 bases each). Germline V gene lookup returns CDR1 LNHDA and CDR2 SQIVND (reference sequence). The CDR3 extends over 17 amino acids. Between the trimmed V and J ends, which lost 5 bases and 8 bases, there was a span of 28 bases. The chain's CDR3 is CASSSSVPGLGGSQQYF. The CDR3 coding sequence is TGTGCCAGTAGTTCCTCTGTCCCAGGTCTCGGGGGCTCCCAGCAGTACTTC.